Below are 20 T cell receptor beta chains sequenced from a single sample in a study of cytomegalovirus exposure and HLA in healthy donors. PCR was performed using 60 Vbeta and 13 Jbeta primers. Profiled with immunoSEQ multiplex PCR; TCRdb holds only in-frame clones, not every one. The sample shows some 160,000 clones, approximately 83% of them seen only once. Material: PBMCs. The origin of the receptors is a woman between 18 and 30 years old in good health and CMV-seronegative.

The gene calls are TRBV6-5 and TRBJ2-7, with 9 bases that match TRBD1. V shed 5 bases, J shed 7 bases, and the junction held 6 bases outside the gene matches. CDR1 is MNHEY, CDR2 SVGAGI, per germline. CDR3 length: 13 amino acids. The DNA of the CDR3 is TGTGCCAGCAGTACCGGACAGGGGAGTGAGCAGTACTTC. Its protein product is CASSTGQGSEQYF.

The chain employs TRBV19 and TRBJ1-1; D may be TRBD1 (6 bases). This CDR3 contains 11 residues. Germline CDR1 reads LNHDA; CDR2 reads SQIVND (reference sequence). V was pared by 10 bases and J by 7 bases, with 13 bases between. The CDR3 DNA reads as TGTGCCACCCGACAGGCGGTTGAAGCTTTCTTT. Encoded protein: CATRQAVEAFF.

V gene TRBV11-2 combines with J gene TRBJ1-1; TRBD1 aligns across 9 bases. V shed 1 base, J shed 1 base, and the junction held 1 base outside the gene matches. The germline V gene encodes CDR1 SGHAT and CDR2 FQNNGV. The CDR3 loop spans 15 amino acids. This chain's CDR3 is CASSLVGQGNTEAFF. CDR3 DNA: TGTGCCAGCAGCTTAGTGGGACAGGGGAACACTGAAGCTTTCTTT.

The rearrangement uses TRBV10-2 and TRBJ2-2, with 7 bases matching TRBD1. Per the germline V gene, CDR1 is WSHSY and CDR2 is SAAADI. CDR3 size: 14 residues. The junction had 3 bases not matched to a gene; V was cut back by 6 bases and J by 2 bases. CDR3 sequence: CASRGQINTGELFF. In DNA form, the CDR3 reads TGCGCCAGCAGGGGACAGATTAACACCGGGGAGCTGTTTTTT.

The chain has TRBV27 and TRBJ2-7; perhaps TRBD1 as D (6 bases). V was shortened by 5 bases and J by 3 bases, with 17 bases between the two germline ends. Germline CDR1 is MNHEY and CDR2 is SMNVEV (reference sequence). CDR3 length equals 15 residues. In DNA, the CDR3 is TGTGCCAGCAGTCCATCCTCGACAGGATACTACGAGCAGTACTTC. This encodes CASSPSSTGYYEQYF.

The chain combines TRBV9 with TRBJ2-7; D may be TRBD2 (6 bases). V lost 3 bases and J 5 bases, leaving 12 bases between the germline ends. The germline CDR1 and CDR2 sequences are SGDLS and YYNGEE. The CDR3 is 13 residues long. The CDR3 bases are TGTGCCAGCAGCGGGAGGGGCGTAAACGAGCAGTACTTC. Protein product: CASSGRGVNEQYF.

This clone has only one observation. This chain uses TRBV7-2 with TRBJ1-5; maybe TRBD1 (6 bases). From germline, CDR1 is SGHTA and CDR2 FQGNSA. V was clipped by 4 bases and J by 6 bases, with 25 bases between them. The CDR3 is 18 amino acids. The DNA of the CDR3 is TGTGCCAGCAGCTCACCTTGGGGGCAGTCACGAGATGGTCAGCCCCAGCATTTT. Translation gives CASSSPWGQSRDGQPQHF.

This rearrangement joins TRBV4-2 to TRBJ2-7; 13 bases agree with TRBD2. Trimming at V came to 1 base and at J to 7 bases, leaving 4 bases not matched to a gene. CDR1 and CDR2 (germline): LGHNA, YNFKEQ. CDR3 length: 15 residues. The CDR3 protein is CASSQGLAGGSEQYF. CDR3 DNA: TGTGCCAGCAGCCAAGGACTAGCGGGGGGAAGTGAGCAGTACTTC.

The rearrangement uses TRBV7-8 and TRBJ2-1; maybe TRBD1 (6 bases). The CDR3 covers 15 residues. V dropped 5 bases and J dropped 6 bases, with 17 bases sitting between them. Germline CDR1 is SGHVS and CDR2 is FQNEAQ. CDR3 amino acids: CASSLTTGFSNEQFF. CDR3 DNA sequence: TGTGCCAGCAGCCTCACTACAGGGTTCTCCAATGAGCAGTTCTTC.

The CDR3 is CASSLLSGGGQYF. Here the CDR3 DNA reads TGTGCCAGCAGCCTACTCAGCGGGGGTGGGCAGTATTTT. The chain recombines TRBV6-5 with TRBJ2-3; 8 nucleotides line up with TRBD2. V gave up 6 bases and J gave up 11 bases; unmatched junction bases: 10. The CDR3 has 13 residues. Germline CDR1 is MNHEY and CDR2 is SVGAGI.

J is TRBJ2-7 and V is TRBV7-8; D possibly corresponds to TRBD1 (5 bases). V gave up 4 bases and J gave up 1 base, with 11 bases separating them. The length of the CDR3 is 14 residues. Germline CDR1 reads SGHVS; CDR2 reads FQNEAQ. As DNA, the CDR3 is TGTGCCAGCAGCTCATTGACAGCGTCCTACGAGCAGTACTTC. This sequence encodes CASSSLTASYEQYF.

The chain employs TRBV4-1 and TRBJ1-5, with D unclear. V was pared by 0 bases and J by 2 bases, with 14 bases between. The germline gives CDR1 MGHRA, CDR2 YSYEKL. This CDR3 has 17 amino acids. The CDR3 sequence is CASSQETSGPRNQPQHF. The CDR3 bases are TGCGCCAGCAGCCAAGAAACCTCGGGTCCGCGCAATCAGCCCCAGCATTTT.

This rearrangement joins TRBV19 to TRBJ2-7; 10 bases agree with TRBD2. Germline V lookup: CDR1 LNHDA, CDR2 SQIVND (reference sequence). The V segment lost 2 bases and the J segment 3 bases; nucleotides outside the gene matches: 4. The CDR3 runs 15 residues. The CDR3 nucleotides are TGTGCCAGTAGTATACCAACTAGCGGGGTCTACGAGCAGTACTTC. Translation gives CASSIPTSGVYEQYF.

V and J are TRBV29-1 and TRBJ1-2; TRBD1 aligns across 10 bases. The CDR3 has 15 amino acids. Germline trimming cut 3 bases from V and 2 bases from J; bases unmatched to any gene: 6. Germline V gene data show CDR1 as SQVTM and CDR2 as ANQGSEA. The CDR3 protein is CSVDLVDRGNYGYTF. The DNA of the CDR3 is TGCAGCGTTGATTTGGTGGACAGGGGGAACTATGGCTACACCTTC.

The V and J genes are TRBV6-1 and TRBJ1-6, with 8 bases fitting TRBD1. CDR1 MNHNS and CDR2 SASEGT come from the germline V gene. Unmatched junction bases numbered 5, after V lost 3 bases and J lost 7 bases. This CDR3 contains 15 residues. The CDR3 sequence is CASSDNDRGNSPLHF. The CDR3 DNA sequence: TGTGCCAGCAGTGATAACGACAGGGGCAATTCACCCCTCCACTTT.

This clone has only a few counts. CDR3 in DNA: TGTGCCAGCAGTGAATACGGTAGTAATGAAAAACTGTTTTTT. It encodes CASSEYGSNEKLFF. The rearrangement joins TRBV25-1 to TRBJ1-4, with D uncertain. V was trimmed by 0 bases and J by 4 bases, leaving 6 bases between them. In germline, CDR1 is MGHDK, CDR2 SYGVNS. CDR3 length: 14 residues.

V usage is TRBV18 and J usage is TRBJ1-1; TRBD1 matches 11 bases. J lost 9 bases, V lost 6 bases, and 6 bases had no gene match. Germline CDR1 KGHSH, CDR2 LQKENI. This CDR3 is 13 amino acids long. The CDR3 spells CASSPGQGAKAFF. Written as DNA, the CDR3 is TGTGCCAGCTCCCCTGGACAGGGGGCTAAAGCTTTCTTT.

The rearrangement joins TRBV19 to TRBJ2-7, with 7 bases lining up with TRBD1. CDR3 length: 15 residues. Germline assignment: CDR1 LNHDA and CDR2 SQIVND (reference sequence). J lost 2 bases, V lost 5 bases, and 9 bases had no gene match. CDR3 sequence (DNA): TGTGCCAGTAGTGTAGGACAGGCACTTGCCTACGAGCAGTACTTC. Amino acids: CASSVGQALAYEQYF.

The chain carries TRBV13 and TRBJ1-2, with D uncertain. CDR1 is PRHDT, CDR2 FYEKMQ, per germline (reference sequence). The CDR3 sequence is 14 residues long. The V gene lost 6 bases and the J gene lost 4 bases, with 15 bases spanning the gap. The CDR3 reads CASSLGVAGYGYTF. Written as DNA, the CDR3 is TGTGCCAGCAGTCTCGGGGTGGCAGGCTATGGCTACACCTTC.

The table lists this clone with a count of one. The chain has TRBV5-1 and TRBJ2-3, with D unresolved. With 0 bases removed from V and 6 bases from J, the gap between germline ends came to 8 bases. Germline V CDR1 and CDR2: SGHRS, YFSETQ. This CDR3 contains 13 residues. The CDR3 DNA reads as TGCGCCAGCAGCTTGGTCCTCCGGGATACGCAGTATTTT. This sequence encodes CASSLVLRDTQYF.